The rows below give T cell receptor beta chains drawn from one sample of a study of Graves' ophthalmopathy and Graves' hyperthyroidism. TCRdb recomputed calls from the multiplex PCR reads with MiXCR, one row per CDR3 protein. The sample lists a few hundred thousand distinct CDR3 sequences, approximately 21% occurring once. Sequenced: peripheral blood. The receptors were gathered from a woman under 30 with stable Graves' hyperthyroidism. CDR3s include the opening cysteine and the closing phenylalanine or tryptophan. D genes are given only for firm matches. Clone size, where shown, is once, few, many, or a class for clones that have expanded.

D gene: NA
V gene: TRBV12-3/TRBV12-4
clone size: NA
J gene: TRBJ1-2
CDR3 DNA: TGTGCCAGCGGGCCTTCAGTAGGGTATGGCTACACCTTC
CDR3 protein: CASGPSVGYGYTF

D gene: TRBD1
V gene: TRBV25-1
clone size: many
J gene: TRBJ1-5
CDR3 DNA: TGTGCCAGCAGTGGTAGACAGGGAAATCAGCCCCAGCATTTT
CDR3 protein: CASSGRQGNQPQHF

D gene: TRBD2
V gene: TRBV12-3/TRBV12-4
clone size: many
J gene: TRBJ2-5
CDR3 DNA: TGTGCCAGCAGTTCGAGCGGGGGCGAGGGGGAGACCCAGTACTTC
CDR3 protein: CASSSSGGEGETQYF

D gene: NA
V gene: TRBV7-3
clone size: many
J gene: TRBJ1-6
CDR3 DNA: TGTGCCAGCAGCTTAACCCCGGGACGTCGAGGGGGATCACCCCTCCACTTT
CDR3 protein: CASSLTPGRRGGSPLHF

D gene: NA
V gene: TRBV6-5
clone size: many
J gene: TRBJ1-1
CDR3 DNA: TGTGCCACCTTGGGAGGTGTGAACACTGAAGCTTTCTTT
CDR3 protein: CATLGGVNTEAFF

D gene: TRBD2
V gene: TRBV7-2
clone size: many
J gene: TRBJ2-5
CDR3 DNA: TGTGCCAGCAGCTTAGGTTCCGGGAGGGCCGTAGAGACCCAGTACTTC
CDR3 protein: CASSLGSGRAVETQYF

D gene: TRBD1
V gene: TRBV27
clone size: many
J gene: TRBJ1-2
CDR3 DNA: TGTGCCAGCAGTGCCAGGACAGGATATGGCTACACCTTC
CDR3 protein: CASSARTGYGYTF

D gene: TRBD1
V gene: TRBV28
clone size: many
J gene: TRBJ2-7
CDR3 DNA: TGTGCCAGCAGTATCCAGACAGGGAACTACGAGCAGTACTTC
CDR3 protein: CASSIQTGNYEQYF

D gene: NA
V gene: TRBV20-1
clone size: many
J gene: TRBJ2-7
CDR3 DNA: TGCAGTGCTAGTGCGGCAAGCTCCTACGAGCAGTACTTC
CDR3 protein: CSASAASSYEQYF

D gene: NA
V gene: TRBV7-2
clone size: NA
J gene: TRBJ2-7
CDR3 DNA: TGTGCCAGCAGCCCAGCCTTTGATGGCTACGAGCAGTACTTC
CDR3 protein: CASSPAFDGYEQYF

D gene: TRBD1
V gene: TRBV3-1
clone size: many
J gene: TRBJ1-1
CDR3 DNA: TGTGCCAGCAGTTCCAGGGGGGTCACTGAAGCTTTCTTT
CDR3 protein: CASSSRGVTEAFF

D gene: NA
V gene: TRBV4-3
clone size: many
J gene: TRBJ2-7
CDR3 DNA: TGCGCCAGCAGCCAAGAGGCCACCTCCCCGGGCGAGCAGTACTTC
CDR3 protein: CASSQEATSPGEQYF

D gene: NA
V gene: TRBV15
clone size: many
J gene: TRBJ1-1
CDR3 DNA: TGTGCCACCAGCAGACATCGGAGGGCAGGGTGGGACACTGAAGCTTTCTTT
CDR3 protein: CATSRHRRAGWDTEAFF

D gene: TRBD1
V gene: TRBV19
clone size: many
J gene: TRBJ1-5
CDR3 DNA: TGTGCCAGTAGGAAGACAGGGGACAATCAGCCCCAGCATTTT
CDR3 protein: CASRKTGDNQPQHF

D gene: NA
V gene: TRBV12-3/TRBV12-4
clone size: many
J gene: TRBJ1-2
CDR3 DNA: TGTGCCAGCAGTTCGTCGGCCTCCGGCTACACCTTC
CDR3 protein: CASSSSASGYTF

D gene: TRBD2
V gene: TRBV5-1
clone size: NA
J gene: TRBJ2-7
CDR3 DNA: TGCGCCAGCAGCCCGGGACTAGCGGAGTCCTACGAGCAGTACTTC
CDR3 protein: CASSPGLAESYEQYF

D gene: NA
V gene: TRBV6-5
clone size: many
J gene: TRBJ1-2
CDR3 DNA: TGTGCCAGCAGTTACTCGAGACAGCGGATCTATGGCTACACCTTC
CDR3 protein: CASSYSRQRIYGYTF

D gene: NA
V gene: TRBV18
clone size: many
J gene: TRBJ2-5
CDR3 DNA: TGTGCCAGCTCACCGGGGGATCAAGAGACCCAGTACTTC
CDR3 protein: CASSPGDQETQYF

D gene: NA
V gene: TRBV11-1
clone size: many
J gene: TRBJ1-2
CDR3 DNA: TGTGCCAGCAGCCGGGGGCGCGGTGGCTACACCTTC
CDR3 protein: CASSRGRGGYTF

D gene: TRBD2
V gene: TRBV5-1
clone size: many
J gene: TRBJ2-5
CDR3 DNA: TGCGCCAGCAGCCCCCGGGTAGCGGGAGATGAGACCCAGTACTTC
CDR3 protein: CASSPRVAGDETQYF

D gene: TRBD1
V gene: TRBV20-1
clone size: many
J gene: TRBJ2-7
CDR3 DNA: TGCAGTGCTAGGACAGGGGGGAATGGGTACGAGCAGTACTTC
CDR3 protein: CSARTGGNGYEQYF

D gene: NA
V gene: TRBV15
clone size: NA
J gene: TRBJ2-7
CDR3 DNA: TGTGCCACCAGCAGAGAGCCAAATTCTTACGAGCAGTACTTC
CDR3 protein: CATSREPNSYEQYF

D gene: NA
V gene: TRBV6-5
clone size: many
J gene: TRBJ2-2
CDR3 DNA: TGTGCCGGCAGTTACCCAAACGGGGAGCTGTTTTTT
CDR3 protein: CAGSYPNGELFF

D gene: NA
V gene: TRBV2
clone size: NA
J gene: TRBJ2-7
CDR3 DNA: TGTGCCAGCAGTGAAGCCGGGGTCGAGCAGTACTTC
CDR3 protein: CASSEAGVEQYF

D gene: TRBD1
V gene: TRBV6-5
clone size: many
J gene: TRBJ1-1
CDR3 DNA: TGTGCCAGCAGGACCGGGACAGCAAACACTGAAGCTTTCTTT
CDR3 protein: CASRTGTANTEAFF

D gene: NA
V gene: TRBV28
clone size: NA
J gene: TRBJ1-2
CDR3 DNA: TGTGCCAGCAGTCCCCAGGGTCCCTATGGCTACACCTTC
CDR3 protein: CASSPQGPYGYTF

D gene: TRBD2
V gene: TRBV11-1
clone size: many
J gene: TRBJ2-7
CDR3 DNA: TGTGCCAGCAGCCCCCCACTAGCGGAGTCCTCCTACGAGCAGTACTTC
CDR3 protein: CASSPPLAESSYEQYF